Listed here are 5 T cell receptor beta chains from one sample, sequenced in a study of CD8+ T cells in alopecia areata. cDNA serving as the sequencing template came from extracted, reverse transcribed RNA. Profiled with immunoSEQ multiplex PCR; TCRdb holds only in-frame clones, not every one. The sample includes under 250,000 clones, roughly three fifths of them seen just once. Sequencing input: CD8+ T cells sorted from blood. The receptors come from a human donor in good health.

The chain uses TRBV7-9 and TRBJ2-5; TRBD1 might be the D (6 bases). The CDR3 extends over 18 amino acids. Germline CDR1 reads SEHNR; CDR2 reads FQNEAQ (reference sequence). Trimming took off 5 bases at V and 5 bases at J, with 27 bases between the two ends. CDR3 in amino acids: CASSPNQAGIGGVETQYF. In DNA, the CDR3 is TGTGCCAGCAGCCCCAACCAAGCCGGTATAGGGGGAGTTGAGACCCAGTACTTC.

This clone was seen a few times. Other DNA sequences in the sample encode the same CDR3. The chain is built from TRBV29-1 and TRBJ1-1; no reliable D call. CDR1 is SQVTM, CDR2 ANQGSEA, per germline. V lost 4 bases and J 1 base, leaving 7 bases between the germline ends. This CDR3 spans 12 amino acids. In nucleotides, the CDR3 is TGCAGCGTTGGTGATCCGAACACTGAAGCTTTCTTT. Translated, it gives CSVGDPNTEAFF.

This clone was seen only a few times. The CDR3 loop is CASSGQIQETQYF. CDR3 bases: TGTGCCAGCAGCGGACAGATACAAGAGACCCAGTACTTC. This chain uses TRBV7-9 with TRBJ2-5; the D gene is possibly TRBD1 (6 bases). Germline V gene sequence: CDR1 SEHNR, CDR2 FQNEAQ (reference sequence). Trimming left V 5 bases short and J 2 bases short, with 9 bases between. The CDR3 runs to 13 residues.

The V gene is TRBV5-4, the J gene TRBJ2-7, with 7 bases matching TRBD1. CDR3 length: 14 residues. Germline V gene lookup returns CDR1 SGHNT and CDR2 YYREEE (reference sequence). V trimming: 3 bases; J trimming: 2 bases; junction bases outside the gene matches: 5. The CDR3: CASSSTGATYEQYF. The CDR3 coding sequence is TGTGCCAGCAGCTCAACAGGGGCTACCTACGAGCAGTACTTC.

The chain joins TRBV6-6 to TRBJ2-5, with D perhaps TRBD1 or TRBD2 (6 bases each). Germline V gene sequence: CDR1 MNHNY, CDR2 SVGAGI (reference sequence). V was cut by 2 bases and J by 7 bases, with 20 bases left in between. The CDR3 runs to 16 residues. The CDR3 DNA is TGTGCCAGCAGTTACCCTCAGGGGCGGGGAGTCGGGACCCAGTACTTC. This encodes CASSYPQGRGVGTQYF.